This T cell receptor (beta chain) is from a study of blood T cell repertoires in COVID-19. Measured with immunoSEQ multiplex PCR; TCRdb has only the in-frame clones, and not every one. The repertoire includes 200,000 to 300,000 clones, 70% to 90% of them detected once, and 3.7% sits in the top ten. Sequencing was carried out using peripheral blood. This receptor was obtained from a woman aged 40 to 50 with acute or convalescent COVID-19.

The CDR3 spells CASSELAGVTGELFF. The CDR3 DNA is TGTGCCAGCAGTGAGCTAGCGGGGGTAACCGGGGAGCTGTTTTTT. This chain connects TRBV6-4 to TRBJ2-2; 10 nucleotides match TRBD2. Germline CDR1 and CDR2: MRHNA and SNTAGT. V was clipped by 3 bases and J by 5 bases; unmatched bases: 3. This CDR3 is 15 amino acids long.